Following are 26 T cell receptor beta chains from one sample sequenced in a study of Graves' ophthalmopathy and Graves' hyperthyroidism. Using RNA transcripts, the TCR beta CDR3 regions were amplified. The first-round RT-PCR employed HTBI primers together with the Qiagen OneStep RT-PCR kit. A multiplex PCR was then performed as the second round. TCRdb reanalysed the multiplex PCR reads using MiXCR and keeps one entry per CDR3 protein. The table lists roughly 1.1 million distinct CDR3 sequences, about 40% of them singletons, with 11% in the top ten. Specimen: peripheral blood or thyroid tissue (not recorded which). The receptors were gathered from an adult man with Graves' hyperthyroidism.

This clonotype has a count of ten or more. The chain links TRBV5-6 to TRBJ1-2; the D is unclear. V was shortened by 2 bases and J by 4 bases, with 9 bases between the two germline ends. The CDR3 covers 13 residues. Germline CDR1 and CDR2: SGHDT and YYEEEE. The CDR3 loop reads CASSFQGIYGYTF. In DNA, the CDR3 is TGTGCCAGCAGCTTTCAAGGGATCTATGGCTACACCTTC.

The chain carries TRBV20-1 and TRBJ2-7, with 14 nucleotides matching TRBD2. The ends lost 0 bases at V and 11 bases at J; junction bases unmatched: 9. The CDR3 spans 15 residues. Germline CDR1 reads DFQATT; CDR2 reads SNEGSKA (reference sequence). The CDR3 protein is CSARDEGLAGAKKYF. In DNA, the CDR3 is TGCAGTGCTAGAGACGAGGGACTAGCGGGAGCCAAAAAGTACTTC.

This clonotype was observed many times. The chain joins TRBV4-1 to TRBJ2-5; D is undetermined. Germline V gives CDR1 MGHRA, CDR2 YSYEKL. The CDR3 extends over 15 amino acids. The ends were cut back, 4 bases at V and 6 bases at J, with 18 bases in the middle. The CDR3 is CASSPMGWDKQTQYF. In nucleotides, the CDR3 is TGCGCCAGCAGCCCGATGGGATGGGATAAGCAGACCCAGTACTTC.

This clonotype was recorded at least ten times. The chain has TRBV12-3 or TRBV12-4 and TRBJ1-1, with D maybe TRBD1 (6 bases). Trimming took off 6 bases at V and 4 bases at J, with 12 bases between the two ends. This CDR3 is built from 13 residues. CDR3 nucleotides: TGTGCCAGCAGCCGCGAAGGGGGCACTGAAGCTTTCTTT. Its protein product is CASSREGGTEAFF.

This clonotype was recorded a few times. This sequence joins TRBV18 and TRBJ2-7, with D uncertain. Germline-derived CDR1 and CDR2 are KGHSH and LQKENI. CDR3 size: 13 residues. V lost 1 base and J lost 3, with 7 bases in between. CDR3 sequence: CASSPLQYYEQYF. CDR3 DNA: TGTGCCAGCTCACCACTTCAGTACTACGAGCAGTACTTC.

In this sample, this clonotype turned up a few times. In DNA, the CDR3 is TGTGCCAGCCGGCACACCGGGCCCCAGCATTTT. Amino acid sequence: CASRHTGPQHF. The chain uses TRBV6-2 or TRBV6-3 and TRBJ1-5; unclear D gene. The CDR3 runs 11 residues. Trimming cost V 8 bases and J 9 bases, with 11 bases left between them. Germline V CDR1 and CDR2: MNHEY, SVGEGT.

Many counts were recorded for this clonotype. The V and J genes are TRBV20-1 and TRBJ1-5, with a possible D match to TRBD1 (5 bases). Trimming shortened V by 4 bases and J by 0 bases, and 10 bases separated the two germline ends. Germline assignment: CDR1 DFQATT and CDR2 SNEGSKA (reference sequence). The CDR3 has 14 residues. CDR3 in DNA: TGCAGTGCTATTGACAGCAATAGCAATCAGCCCCAGCATTTT. Translated: CSAIDSNSNQPQHF.

This clonotype has only a few counts. Possible read error: a much larger clone is one base away. This chain uses TRBV7-9 with TRBJ1-1, with a possible D match to TRBD1 (6 bases). Trimming removed 1 base at V and 8 bases at J, with 20 bases between. Germline values: CDR1 SEHNR, CDR2 FQNEAQ (reference sequence). CDR3 length: 16 residues. The CDR3 DNA is TGTGCCAGCAGCTTAGGAGCGTCAGGGGCCACCGCCGAAGCTTTCTTT. Its translation: CASSLGASGATAEAFF.

This rearrangement joins TRBV20-1 to TRBJ2-3; the match to TRBD2 covers 7 bases. Germline trimming cut 3 bases from V and 2 bases from J; bases unmatched to any gene: 8. The CDR3 spans 15 residues. The germline V gene encodes CDR1 DFQATT and CDR2 SNEGSKA (reference sequence). CDR3 sequence (DNA): TGCAGTGCTAGCCGACTAGCCGATCCCACAGATACGCAGTATTTT. Translated: CSASRLADPTDTQYF.

This clonotype was seen at least ten times. V is TRBV5-8 and J is TRBJ1-1; a weak D match, TRBD1 (5 bases). Trimming removed 0 bases at V and 6 bases at J, with 15 bases between. The CDR3 contains 15 residues. Germline V gene sequence: CDR1 SGHTS, CDR2 YDEGEE. The DNA for the CDR3 is TGTGCCAGCAGCTTGGTTACCGGGGGACTAGCTGAAGCTTTCTTT. Translation: CASSLVTGGLAEAFF.

This clonotype was observed a few times. J is TRBJ1-1 and V is TRBV12-3 or TRBV12-4, with D hard to call. The CDR3 totals 13 residues. V was trimmed by 11 bases and J by 4 bases, leaving 17 bases between them. CDR3 nucleotide sequence: TGTGCCGTCCAATTTGGGGTGGGCACTGAAGCTTTCTTT. This encodes CAVQFGVGTEAFF.

This clonotype was observed many times. The chain has TRBV7-6 and TRBJ1-1; D not resolved. Trimming took off 0 bases at V and 0 bases at J, with 11 bases between the two ends. Germline-derived CDR1 and CDR2 are SGHVS and FNYEAQ. This CDR3 is built from 16 residues. The CDR3 sequence is CASSLAAGRLNTEAFF. CDR3 coding DNA: TGTGCCAGCAGCTTAGCGGCAGGAAGATTGAACACTGAAGCTTTCTTT.

The chain has TRBV7-9 and TRBJ1-2; no definite D call. CDR1 SEHNR and CDR2 FQNEAQ come from the germline V gene (reference sequence). The V end was cut by 5 bases, the J end by 0 bases, with 16 bases between. The CDR3 runs 16 residues. CDR3 loop: CASSPREGRTNYGYTF. CDR3 bases: TGTGCCAGCAGCCCCCGGGAGGGCAGGACTAACTATGGCTACACCTTC.

As concerns this clonotype: This may be a read error: a much more frequent sequence differs by one nucleotide. This chain joins TRBV25-1 and TRBJ2-7; D gene ambiguous. From germline, CDR1 is MGHDK and CDR2 SYGVNS. The CDR3 runs to 14 residues. V gave up 5 bases and J gave up 6 bases, with 17 bases separating them. This CDR3 reads CASSYPGLSIEQYF. CDR3 DNA sequence: TGTGCCAGCAGTTACCCCGGGCTCTCGATCGAGCAGTACTTC.

A note on this clonotype: A much more abundant neighbour one base away suggests this may be a read error. The J gene is TRBJ2-7, the V gene TRBV7-2; tentatively, D is TRBD1 (5 bases). The CDR3 is 15 residues long. The germline V and J ends were trimmed by 1 base and 2 bases, with 12 bases remaining between them. Germline values: CDR1 SGHTA, CDR2 FQGNSA. The CDR3 is CASSLEGAAPYEQYF. CDR3 DNA sequence: TGTGCCAGCAGCTTAGAAGGGGCAGCCCCCTACGAGCAGTACTTC.

This clonotype was seen many times. The chain has TRBV7-9 and TRBJ2-7, with TRBD1 matching 7 bases. The CDR3 is 15 residues long. CDR1 is SEHNR and CDR2 is FQNEAQ in the germline V gene (reference sequence). V shed 3 bases and J 0 bases; nucleotides not matched to a gene: 5. This chain's CDR3 is CASSFFGTASYEQYF. CDR3 DNA: TGTGCCAGCAGCTTTTTCGGGACAGCCTCCTACGAGCAGTACTTC.

For this clonotype: A read error may explain this, as a much larger clone is one base away. The chain has TRBV19 and TRBJ1-5, with D unresolved. The CDR3 length is 13 residues. Trimming took off 3 bases at V and 6 bases at J, with 9 bases between the two ends. Germline V gene sequence: CDR1 LNHDA, CDR2 SQIVND (reference sequence). The CDR3 bases are TGTGCCAGTAGTATCTTGGGTTTTCAGCCCCAGCATTTT. It codes for CASSILGFQPQHF.

This clonotype was recorded many times. The chain employs TRBV20-1 and TRBJ2-2, with unresolved D. Trimming removed 3 bases at V and 4 bases at J, with 9 bases between. The CDR3 is 13 residues long. Germline-derived CDR1 and CDR2 are DFQATT and SNEGSKA (reference sequence). The CDR3 DNA follows: TGCAGTGCTAGGGCAGTGGGCACCGGGGAGCTGTTTTTT. Its protein is CSARAVGTGELFF.

The rearrangement uses TRBV5-1 and TRBJ2-3; D not resolved. V was cut by 2 bases and J by 7 bases, with 5 bases left in between. There are 11 residues in the CDR3. Germline loops: CDR1 SGHRS, CDR2 YFSETQ. CDR3 amino acids: CASSFLNTQYF. The DNA of the CDR3 is TGCGCCAGCAGCTTTTTGAATACGCAGTATTTT.

This clonotype was picked up a small number of times. The chain employs TRBV20-1 and TRBJ1-5, with D perhaps TRBD1 (6 bases). Germline assignment: CDR1 DFQATT and CDR2 SNEGSKA (reference sequence). This CDR3 is 16 amino acids long. Deletions cut 3 bases from V and 1 base from J, with 16 bases between. CDR3 sequence: CSASLVGGESNQPQHF. CDR3 nucleotide sequence: TGCAGTGCTAGTTTAGTAGGGGGAGAGAGCAATCAGCCCCAGCATTTT.

In this sample, this clonotype turned up many times. The J gene is TRBJ1-2, the V gene TRBV6-5; 9 positions match TRBD1. The V and J ends lost 6 bases and 7 bases, in that order; junction bases with no gene match: 9. The CDR3 contains 14 residues. CDR1 and CDR2 from the germline V gene are MNHEY and SVGAGI. This CDR3 reads CASRDPTGGSGYTF. In DNA, the CDR3 is TGTGCCAGCAGGGATCCAACAGGGGGCTCTGGCTACACCTTC.

This clonotype was observed a few times. This chain links TRBV5-1 with TRBJ2-7, with TRBD1 identical over 11 bases. Looked up from germline, CDR1 is SGHRS and CDR2 is YFSETQ. The length of the CDR3 is 15 residues. J was trimmed by 4 bases and V by 0 bases; bases with no gene match: 3. CDR3 DNA: TGCGCCAGCAGCTTGGGGGACAGGGGGACTTACGAGCAGTACTTC. Translation gives CASSLGDRGTYEQYF.

This clonotype has at least ten counts. V and J are TRBV10-3 and TRBJ1-2, with D possibly TRBD1 on 5 matching bases. V gave up 0 bases and J gave up 4 bases, with 12 bases separating them. Germline lookup yields CDR1 ENHRY and CDR2 SYGVKD. This CDR3 spans 15 amino acids. The CDR3 loop reads CAISESEGPGYGYTF. CDR3 nucleotide sequence: TGTGCCATCAGTGAGTCCGAGGGGCCTGGCTATGGCTACACCTTC.

V is TRBV5-1 and J is TRBJ2-2, with a possible D match to TRBD2 (6 bases). V was trimmed by 0 bases and J by 3 bases, leaving 9 bases between them. The CDR3 consists of 15 residues. Germline CDR1 reads SGHRS; CDR2 reads YFSETQ. CDR3 in DNA: TGCGCCAGCAGCTTGGTTAGGGAGGACACCGGGGAGCTGTTTTTT. Amino acids: CASSLVREDTGELFF.

V gene TRBV7-9 combines with J gene TRBJ2-7; the D gene is possibly TRBD1 (6 bases). The J call may be in error: the DNA end matches TRBJ2-1 better. Germline loops: CDR1 SEHNR, CDR2 FQNEAQ (reference sequence). The CDR3 sequence is 12 residues long. Here the CDR3 DNA reads TGTGCCAGCAGCTTAAGGGGGAATGAGCAGTTCTTC. It yields the protein CASSLRGNEQFF.

J is TRBJ2-7 and V is TRBV29-1, with TRBD1 matching 7 bases. CDR1 and CDR2 from the germline V gene are SQVTM and ANQGSEA. Trimming at V came to 6 bases and at J to 0 bases, leaving 8 bases not matched to a gene. The CDR3 is 14 amino acids. The DNA of the CDR3 is TGCAGCGTGGGGTTGGGGACAGACTCCTACGAGCAGTACTTC. Its protein is CSVGLGTDSYEQYF.